This record looks at one T cell receptor (beta chain) sequence and its context. Its antigen remains unidentified. Germline CDR1 and CDR2: SGHAT and FQNNGV. V dropped 7 bases and J dropped 0 bases, with 10 bases sitting between them. CDR3 length equals 13 residues. cDNA serving as the sequencing template came from extracted, reverse transcribed RNA. Generated by immunoSEQ multiplex PCR, the TCRdb table keeps only in-frame clones and is missing some. There are almost 250,000 clones in the sample; about two thirds occur only once, and approximately 1.2% lies in the top ten. The data are from a study of CD8+ T cells in alopecia areata. Whole-study findings and limits: The study also sequences resident alphabeta T cells of normal skin in scalp samples.

The specimen comprised CD4+ T cells sorted from blood, sampled at week 0. The gene calls are TRBV11-2 and TRBJ2-7; D gene ambiguous. The receptor was derived from a human donor with alopecia areata. This CDR3 is CASTLGSSYEQYF. CDR3 in DNA: TGTGCCAGCACCCTAGGGTCCTCCTACGAGCAGTACTTC.